The rows below give T cell receptor beta chains drawn from one sample of a study of identical twins. MiXCR was run by TCRdb on the 5' RACE reads, yielding one entry per CDR3 protein. The sample holds under 900,000 distinct CDR3 sequences, 18% seen once. A further study also used this sample, focusing on T cells expressing NK-cell markers.

The sequenced sample was PBMCs. The receptors come from a young woman in good health. Each CDR3 is given with its conserved first and last residue. A D gene is named only where the DNA matches it firmly. The size field is filled for only some rows; it gives once, few, many or a size class.

>TRBV20-1|TRBJ2-1|-|-
TGCAGTGCTAGCTCTAGGATAAGCGGAGGAGATCATGAGCAGTTCTTC
CSASSRISGGDHEQFF
>TRBV2|TRBJ2-1|TRBD2|once
TGTGCCAGCAAGGGGCGGGGGGGCTCCTACAATGAGCAGTTCTTC
CASKGRGGSYNEQFF
>TRBV9|TRBJ1-4|-|-
TGTGCCAGCAGCGCAACGGTGGACGGGGGAGGGGAAAAACTGTTTTTT
CASSATVDGGGEKLFF
>TRBV7-9|TRBJ2-4|-|few
TGTGCCAGCAGCTTAGGGATTTTAGCCAAAAACATTCAGTACTTC
CASSLGILAKNIQYF
>TRBV18|TRBJ2-1|TRBD1|few
TGTGCCAGCTCACAAGACAGGGATGGTGAGCAGTTCTTC
CASSQDRDGEQFF
>TRBV29-1|TRBJ2-7|-|-
TGCAGCGTGGGGGAGGTCGAGCAGTACTTC
CSVGEVEQYF
>TRBV3-1|TRBJ2-1|TRBD2|-
TGTGCCAGCAGCCTGACCGGACTAGCAGCCTACAATGAGCAGTTCTTC
CASSLTGLAAYNEQFF
>TRBV20-1|TRBJ2-1|TRBD1|-
TGCAGTGCACGGCGGGACAGGGGCCCCTACAATGAGCAGTTCTTC
CSARRDRGPYNEQFF
>TRBV15|TRBJ1-3|-|few
TGTGCCACCAGCATAACAGGGACGGGAAACACCATATATTTT
CATSITGTGNTIYF
>TRBV27|TRBJ2-5|TRBD2|many
TGTGCCAGCACCCCCCGACCGACTAGCGGGAGTAAAGAGACCCAGTACTTC
CASTPRPTSGSKETQYF
>TRBV12-3/TRBV12-4|TRBJ1-5|-|few
TGTGCCAGCACACCAAACAACAATCAGCCCCAGCATTTT
CASTPNNNQPQHF
>TRBV12-3/TRBV12-4|TRBJ2-2|-|-
TGTGCCAGCAGGGGGGACGTAGCCCTGGGTACCACCGGGGAGCTGTTTTTT
CASRGDVALGTTGELFF
>TRBV20-1|TRBJ2-3|TRBD2|-
TGCAGTGCTCCGGCGGGGGTTCGCACAGATACGCAGTATTTT
CSAPAGVRTDTQYF
>TRBV20-1|TRBJ1-1|-|few
TGCAGTGCTAGAGATCTCTTGAACACAGGGAACACTGAAGCTTTCTTT
CSARDLLNTGNTEAFF
>TRBV5-1|TRBJ2-1|TRBD1|-
TGCGCCAGCAGCTTAACACGGACAGGGGGGAGGAATGAGCAGTTCTTC
CASSLTRTGGRNEQFF
>TRBV2|TRBJ1-1|-|few
TGTGCCAGCAGGTGGGGGGTGAACACTGAAGCTTTCTTT
CASRWGVNTEAFF
>TRBV5-1|TRBJ1-2|-|-
TGCGCCAGCAGCTCCGTGGGGGGAGACGGCTACACCTTC
CASSSVGGDGYTF
>TRBV13|TRBJ1-1|TRBD1|-
TGTGCCAGCAGCCCACTCCAGGGGGAAAACACTGAAGCTTTCTTT
CASSPLQGENTEAFF
>TRBV27|TRBJ2-5|TRBD1|-
TGTGCCAGCAGTTTCCTTACGGGACAGGGGAGCGAGACCCAGTACTTC
CASSFLTGQGSETQYF
>TRBV25-1|TRBJ2-1|-|-
TGTGCCAGCTCAAGACAGTCTCGTCATGAGCAGTTCTTC
CASSRQSRHEQFF
>TRBV12-5|TRBJ2-5|-|few
TGTGCTAGTGGTTTGCCGGGACAAGAGACCCAGTACTTC
CASGLPGQETQYF
>TRBV9|TRBJ2-1|TRBD1|few
TGTGCCAGCAGCGTCAGGGACAGGACCGACAATGAGCAGTTCTTC
CASSVRDRTDNEQFF
>TRBV5-1|TRBJ2-1|TRBD2|many
TGCGCCAGCAGCTTGGAGCGGACTAGCGGGGTGCGGCAGTTCTTC
CASSLERTSGVRQFF
>TRBV5-1|TRBJ1-1|TRBD1|-
TGCGCCAGCAGCTTACAGGGGGCGAAACCCTCTGAAGCTTTCTTT
CASSLQGAKPSEAFF
>TRBV7-8|TRBJ2-7|-|few
TGTGCCAGCAAAATCGGTGGGAACTACGAGCAGTACTTC
CASKIGGNYEQYF
>TRBV6-5|TRBJ1-6|-|-
TGTGCCAGCAGTTACGGGGGGAGGTATAATTCACCCCTCCACTTT
CASSYGGRYNSPLHF
>TRBV10-2|TRBJ2-5|-|-
TGCGCCAGCAGTGAGCCGCTACCAGGGAAAGAGACCCAGTACTTC
CASSEPLPGKETQYF
>TRBV20-1|TRBJ2-4|-|once
TGCAGTGCTAGGGAGTGGGGAAACATTCAGTACTTC
CSAREWGNIQYF
>TRBV7-9|TRBJ2-1|TRBD2|-
TGTGCCAGCAGCTTAGGTCGAGTACTAGCGGACAATGAGCAGTTCTTC
CASSLGRVLADNEQFF
>TRBV7-9|TRBJ2-3|-|few
TGTGCCACCTATGAGGGCAGCTCTAGCACAGATACGCAGTATTTT
CATYEGSSSTDTQYF
>TRBV6-1|TRBJ2-7|TRBD2|many
TGTGCCAGCAGTACCCTTAGCGGGAGAGGGCACGAGCAGTACTTC
CASSTLSGRGHEQYF
>TRBV6-2/TRBV6-3|TRBJ2-1|TRBD2|-
TGTGCCAGCAGTTACTGGGGGGAGGGCCTCTACAATGAGCAGTTCTTC
CASSYWGEGLYNEQFF
>TRBV29-1|TRBJ2-5|-|-
TGCAGCGCTAGGAGGGTGGAGACCCAGTACTTC
CSARRVETQYF
>TRBV5-6|TRBJ2-5|TRBD2|few
TGTGCCAGCAGCACCCGACTAGCGGGGGGCCTGGAGACCCAGTACTTC
CASSTRLAGGLETQYF
>TRBV7-2|TRBJ2-7|-|many
TGCGCCAGCAGCCGCGACACCTACTACGAGCAGTACTTC
CASSRDTYYEQYF
>TRBV10-2|TRBJ2-3|TRBD2|-
TGCGCCAGCCCGGCGGGAGGGCCCAGAGATACGCAGTATTTT
CASPAGGPRDTQYF
>TRBV20-1|TRBJ2-3|-|few
TGCAGTGCAGACCTCCCGGGAGATACGCAGTATTTT
CSADLPGDTQYF
>TRBV7-9|TRBJ1-2|-|few
TGTGCCAGCAGCTTAGTTGCCGGGAGCTATGGCTACACCTTC
CASSLVAGSYGYTF
>TRBV7-2|TRBJ2-5|-|-
TGTGCCAGCAGCTTAGAACGGGGGGCCGGGACCCAGTACTTC
CASSLERGAGTQYF
>TRBV9|TRBJ2-1|TRBD2|-
TGTGCCAGCAGCGTTACCGCTAGCGGGAGTGGGGAGCAGTTCTTC
CASSVTASGSGEQFF
>TRBV9|TRBJ1-5|-|-
TGTGCCAGCAGCGTAGGACAGGCTAGCAATCAGCCCCAGCATTTT
CASSVGQASNQPQHF
>TRBV2|TRBJ1-5|-|once
TGTGCCAGCAAAGGGGGGTTATGGGATCAGCCCCAGCATTTT
CASKGGLWDQPQHF
>TRBV10-3|TRBJ1-1|-|few
TGTGCCATCAGCCCGAGCCCAGGCTCGAACACTGAAGCTTTCTTT
CAISPSPGSNTEAFF
>TRBV20-1|TRBJ2-1|-|-
TGCAGTGCCCACCTCGGGGAATATGAGCAGTTCTTC
CSAHLGEYEQFF
>TRBV4-2|TRBJ2-3|-|-
TGTGCCAGCAGCGAGGCGGGGAACACAGATACGCAGTATTTT
CASSEAGNTDTQYF
>TRBV6-2/TRBV6-3|TRBJ2-3|-|-
TGTGCCAGCGGAACCAGACCCCATGGCACAGATACGCAGTATTTT
CASGTRPHGTDTQYF
>TRBV20-1|TRBJ1-4|-|-
TGCAGTGCTGTTGGGGGCACTAATGAAAAACTGTTTTTT
CSAVGGTNEKLFF
>TRBV9|TRBJ2-7|-|-
TGTGCCAGCAGCGTAGCGGGGGATACTTCCTACGAGCAGTACTTC
CASSVAGDTSYEQYF
>TRBV20-1|TRBJ1-6|-|-
TGCAGTGCTAGAGGGGTGAGCTCCTATAATTCACCCCTCCACTTT
CSARGVSSYNSPLHF
>TRBV12-3/TRBV12-4|TRBJ2-3|TRBD2|-
TGTGCCAGCAGTTTGGCGGGGGACCGCACAGATACGCAGTATTTT
CASSLAGDRTDTQYF
>TRBV5-1|TRBJ2-6|TRBD1|few
TGCGCCAGCTCCGAGACAGGGTCCTACTCTGGGGCCAACGTCCTGACTTTC
CASSETGSYSGANVLTF
>TRBV5-5|TRBJ1-1|-|-
TGTGCCAGCAGCTTGGAGGACGTGGAAGCTTTCTTT
CASSLEDVEAFF
>TRBV20-1|TRBJ2-3|-|-
TGCAGTCAAAGAGGGGCCTACACAGATACGCAGTATTTT
CSQRGAYTDTQYF
>TRBV10-3|TRBJ1-5|-|few
TGTGCCACTGGACAGACTAGCAATCAGCCCCAGCATTTT
CATGQTSNQPQHF